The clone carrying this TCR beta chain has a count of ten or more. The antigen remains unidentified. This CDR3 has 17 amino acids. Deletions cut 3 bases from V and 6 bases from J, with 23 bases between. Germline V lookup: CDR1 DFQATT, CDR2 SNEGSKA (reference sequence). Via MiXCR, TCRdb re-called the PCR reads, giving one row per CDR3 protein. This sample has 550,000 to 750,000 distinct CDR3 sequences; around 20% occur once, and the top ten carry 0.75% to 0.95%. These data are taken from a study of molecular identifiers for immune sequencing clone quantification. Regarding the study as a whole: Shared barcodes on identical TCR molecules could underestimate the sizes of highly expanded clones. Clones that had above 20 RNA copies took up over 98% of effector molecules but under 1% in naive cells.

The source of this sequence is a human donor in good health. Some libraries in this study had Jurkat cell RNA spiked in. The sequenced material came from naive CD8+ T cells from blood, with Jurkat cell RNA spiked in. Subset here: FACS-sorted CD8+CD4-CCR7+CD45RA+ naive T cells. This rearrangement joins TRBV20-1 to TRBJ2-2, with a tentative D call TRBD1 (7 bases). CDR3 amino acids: CSARGRYRQGNAGELFF. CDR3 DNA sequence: TGCAGTGCTAGGGGGAGGTATAGACAGGGCAACGCCGGGGAGCTGTTTTTT.